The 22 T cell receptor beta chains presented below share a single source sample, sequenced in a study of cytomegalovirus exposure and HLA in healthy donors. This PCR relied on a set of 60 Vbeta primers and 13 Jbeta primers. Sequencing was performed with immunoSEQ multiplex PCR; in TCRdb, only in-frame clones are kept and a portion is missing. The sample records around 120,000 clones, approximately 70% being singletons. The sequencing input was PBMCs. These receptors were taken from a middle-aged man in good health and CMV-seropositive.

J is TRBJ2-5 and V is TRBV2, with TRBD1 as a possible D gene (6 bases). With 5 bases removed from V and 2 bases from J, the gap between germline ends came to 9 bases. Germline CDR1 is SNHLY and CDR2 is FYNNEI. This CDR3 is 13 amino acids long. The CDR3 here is CASSTDRQETQYF. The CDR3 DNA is TGTGCCAGCAGTACCGACAGGCAAGAGACCCAGTACTTC. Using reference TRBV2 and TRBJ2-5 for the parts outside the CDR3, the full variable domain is EPEVTQTPSHQVTQMGQEVILRCVPISNHLYFYWYRQILGQKVEFLVSFYNNEISEKSEIFDDQFSVERPDGSNFTLKIRSTKLEDSAMYFCASSTDRQETQYFGPGTRLLVL.

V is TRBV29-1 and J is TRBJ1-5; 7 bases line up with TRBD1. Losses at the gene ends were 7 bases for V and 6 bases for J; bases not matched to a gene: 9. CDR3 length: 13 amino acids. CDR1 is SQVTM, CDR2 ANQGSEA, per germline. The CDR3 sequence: CSGLQGKGQPQHF. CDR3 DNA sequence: TGCAGCGGATTACAGGGGAAGGGTCAGCCCCAGCATTTT.

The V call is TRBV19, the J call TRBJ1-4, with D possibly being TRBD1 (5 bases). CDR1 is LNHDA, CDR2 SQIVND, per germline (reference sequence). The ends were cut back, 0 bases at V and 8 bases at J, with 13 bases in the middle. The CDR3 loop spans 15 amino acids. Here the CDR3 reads CASSIDRDRSEKLFF. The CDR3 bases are TGTGCCAGTAGTATAGATCGTGACAGAAGCGAAAAACTGTTTTTT.

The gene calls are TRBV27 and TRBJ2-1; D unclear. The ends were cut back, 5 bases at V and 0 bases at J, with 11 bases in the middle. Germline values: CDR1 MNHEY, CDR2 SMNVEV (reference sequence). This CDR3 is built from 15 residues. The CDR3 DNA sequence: TGTGCCAGCAGTCTCTACAGCAGCTCCTACAATGAGCAGTTCTTC. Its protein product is CASSLYSSSYNEQFF.

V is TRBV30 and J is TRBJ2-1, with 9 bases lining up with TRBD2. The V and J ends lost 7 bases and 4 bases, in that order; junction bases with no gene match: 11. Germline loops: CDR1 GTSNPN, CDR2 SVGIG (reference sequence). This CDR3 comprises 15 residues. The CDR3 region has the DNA TGTGCCTACCTGAGGGGACTAGCTTCATACAATGAGCAGTTCTTC. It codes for CAYLRGLASYNEQFF. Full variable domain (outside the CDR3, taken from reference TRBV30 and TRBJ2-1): SQTIHQWPATLVQPVGSPLSLECTVEGTSNPNLYWYRQAAGRGLQLLFYSVGIGQISSEVPQNLSASRPQDRQFILSSKKLLLSDSGFYLCAYLRGLASYNEQFFGPGTRLTVL.

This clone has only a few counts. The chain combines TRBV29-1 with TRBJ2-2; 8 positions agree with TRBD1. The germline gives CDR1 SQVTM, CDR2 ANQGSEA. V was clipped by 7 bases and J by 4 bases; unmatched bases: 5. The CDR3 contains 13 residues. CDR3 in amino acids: CSAVTGGTGELFF. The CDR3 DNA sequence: TGCAGCGCCGTCACAGGGGGCACCGGGGAGCTGTTTTTT.

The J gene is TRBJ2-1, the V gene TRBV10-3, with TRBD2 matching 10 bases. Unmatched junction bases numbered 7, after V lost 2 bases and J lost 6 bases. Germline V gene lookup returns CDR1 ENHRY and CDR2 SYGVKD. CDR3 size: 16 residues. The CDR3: CAISEIGLAGANEQFF. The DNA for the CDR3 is TGTGCCATCAGTGAGATAGGGCTAGCGGGAGCCAATGAGCAGTTCTTC.

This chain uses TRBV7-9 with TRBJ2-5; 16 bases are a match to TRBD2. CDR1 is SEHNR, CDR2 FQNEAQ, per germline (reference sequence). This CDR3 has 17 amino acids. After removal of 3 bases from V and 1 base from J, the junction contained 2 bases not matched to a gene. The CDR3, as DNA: TGTGCCAGCAGCTTGGGACTAGCGGGAGGGGTCCAAGAGACCCAGTACTTC. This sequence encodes CASSLGLAGGVQETQYF.

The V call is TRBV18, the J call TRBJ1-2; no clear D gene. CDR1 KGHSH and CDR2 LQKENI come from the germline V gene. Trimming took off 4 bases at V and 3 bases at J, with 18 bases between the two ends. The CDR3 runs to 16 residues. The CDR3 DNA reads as TGTGCCAGCTCACTTGACCGAGGCGGCAGATACTATGGCTACACCTTC. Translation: CASSLDRGGRYYGYTF. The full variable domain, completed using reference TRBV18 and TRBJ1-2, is NAGVMQNPRHLVRRRGQEARLRCSPMKGHSHVYWYRQLPEEGLKFMVYLQKENIIDESGMPKERFSAEFPKEGPSILRIQQVVRGDSAAYFCASSLDRGGRYYGYTFGSGTRLTVV.

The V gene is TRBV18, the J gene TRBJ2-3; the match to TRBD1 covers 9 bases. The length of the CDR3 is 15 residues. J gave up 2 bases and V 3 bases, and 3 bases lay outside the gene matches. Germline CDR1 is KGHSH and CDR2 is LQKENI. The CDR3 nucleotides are TGTGCCAGCTCACCCGGGACAGGGCCCACAGATACGCAGTATTTT. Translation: CASSPGTGPTDTQYF.

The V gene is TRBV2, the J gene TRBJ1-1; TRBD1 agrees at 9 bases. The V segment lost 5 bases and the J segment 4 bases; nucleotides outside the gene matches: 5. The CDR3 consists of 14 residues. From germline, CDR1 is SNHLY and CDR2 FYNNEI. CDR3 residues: CASSYRQGGTEAFF. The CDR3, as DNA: TGTGCCAGCAGTTACAGACAGGGGGGCACTGAAGCTTTCTTT. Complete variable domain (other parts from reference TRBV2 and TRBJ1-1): EPEVTQTPSHQVTQMGQEVILRCVPISNHLYFYWYRQILGQKVEFLVSFYNNEISEKSEIFDDQFSVERPDGSNFTLKIRSTKLEDSAMYFCASSYRQGGTEAFFGQGTRLTVV.

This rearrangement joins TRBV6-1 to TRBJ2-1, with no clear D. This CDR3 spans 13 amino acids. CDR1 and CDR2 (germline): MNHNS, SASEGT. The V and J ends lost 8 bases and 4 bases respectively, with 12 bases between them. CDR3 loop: CASLEAVYNEQFF. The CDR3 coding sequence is TGTGCCAGCCTCGAGGCCGTATACAATGAGCAGTTCTTC.

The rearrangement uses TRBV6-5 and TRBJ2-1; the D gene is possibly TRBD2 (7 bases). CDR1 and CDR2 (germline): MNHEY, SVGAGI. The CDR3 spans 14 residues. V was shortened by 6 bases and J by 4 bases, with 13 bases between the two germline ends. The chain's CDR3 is CASRGGGGYNEQFF. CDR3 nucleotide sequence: TGTGCCAGCAGGGGGGGAGGGGGGTACAATGAGCAGTTCTTC.

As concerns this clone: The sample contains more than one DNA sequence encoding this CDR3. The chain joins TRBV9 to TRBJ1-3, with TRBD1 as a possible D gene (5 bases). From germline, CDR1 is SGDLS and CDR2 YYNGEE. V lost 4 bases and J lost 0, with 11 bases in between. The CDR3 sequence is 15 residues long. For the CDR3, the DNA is TGTGCCAGCAGCCCAACAGGTAGCTCTGGAAACACCATATATTTT. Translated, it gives CASSPTGSSGNTIYF.

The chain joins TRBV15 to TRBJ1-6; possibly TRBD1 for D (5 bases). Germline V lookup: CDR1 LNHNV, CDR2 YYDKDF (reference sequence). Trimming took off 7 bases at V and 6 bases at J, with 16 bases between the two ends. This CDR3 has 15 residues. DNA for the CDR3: TGTGCCACCACCTCGACGGCAGGGATTAATTCACCCCTCCACTTT. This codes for CATTSTAGINSPLHF.

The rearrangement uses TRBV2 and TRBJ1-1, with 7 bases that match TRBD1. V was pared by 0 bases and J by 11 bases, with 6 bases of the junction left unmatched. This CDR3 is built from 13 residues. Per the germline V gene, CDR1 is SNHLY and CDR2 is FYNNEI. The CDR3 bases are TGTGCCAGCAGTGAAGCCAGACAGGGCTCGGCTTTCTTT. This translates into CASSEARQGSAFF.

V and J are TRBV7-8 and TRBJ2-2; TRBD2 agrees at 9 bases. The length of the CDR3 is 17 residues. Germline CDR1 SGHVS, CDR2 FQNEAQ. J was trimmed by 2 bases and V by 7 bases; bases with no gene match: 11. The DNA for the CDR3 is TGTGCCAGCACCCCTGGGGCTAGCGGGGCTAACACCGGGGAGCTGTTTTTT. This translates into CASTPGASGANTGELFF.

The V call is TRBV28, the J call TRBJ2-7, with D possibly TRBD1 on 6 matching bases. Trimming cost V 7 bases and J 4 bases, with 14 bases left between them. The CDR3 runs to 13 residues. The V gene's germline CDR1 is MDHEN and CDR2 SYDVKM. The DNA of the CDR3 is TGTGCCAGCAAACTGGACAGTGCGTACGAGCAGTACTTC. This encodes CASKLDSAYEQYF.

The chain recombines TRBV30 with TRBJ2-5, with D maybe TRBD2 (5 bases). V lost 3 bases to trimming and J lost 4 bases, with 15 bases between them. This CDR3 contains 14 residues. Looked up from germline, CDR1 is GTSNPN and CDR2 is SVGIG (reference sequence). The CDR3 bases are TGTGCCTGGAGCGGAACGGGATCCTCAGAGACCCAGTACTTC. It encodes CAWSGTGSSETQYF.

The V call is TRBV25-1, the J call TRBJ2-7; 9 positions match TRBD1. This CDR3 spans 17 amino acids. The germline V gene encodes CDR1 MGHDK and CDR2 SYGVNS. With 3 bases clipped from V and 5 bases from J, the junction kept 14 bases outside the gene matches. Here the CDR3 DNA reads TGTGCCAGCAGTGACACCCGAACAGGGGGCATCAGCGACGAGCAGTACTTC. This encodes CASSDTRTGGISDEQYF.

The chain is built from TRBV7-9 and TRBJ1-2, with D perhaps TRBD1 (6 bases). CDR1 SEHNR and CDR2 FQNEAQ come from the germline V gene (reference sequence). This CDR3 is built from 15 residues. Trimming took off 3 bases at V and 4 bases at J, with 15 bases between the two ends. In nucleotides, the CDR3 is TGTGCCAGCAGCTTTATCAGGGGCATACCCTATGGCTACACCTTC. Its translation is CASSFIRGIPYGYTF.

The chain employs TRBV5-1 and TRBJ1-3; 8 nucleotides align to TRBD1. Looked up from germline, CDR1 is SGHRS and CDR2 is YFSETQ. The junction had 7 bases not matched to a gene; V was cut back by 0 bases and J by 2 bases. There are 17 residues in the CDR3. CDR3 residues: CASSLGWGTGTGNTIYF. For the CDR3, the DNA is TGCGCCAGCAGCTTGGGATGGGGGACAGGAACTGGAAACACCATATATTTT.